The TCR beta chain described here comes from a study of blood T cell repertoires in COVID-19. Study as a whole: The United States, Italy and Spain supplied acute and convalescent COVID-19 samples.

This CDR3 contains 15 residues. Germline assignment: CDR1 MDHEN and CDR2 SYDVKM. Trimming took 6 bases from V and 2 from J; bases not matched to a gene: 6. Data came from immunoSEQ multiplex PCR; TCRdb stores just in-frame clones and leaves some out. The repertoire holds roughly 140,000 clones, approximately 92% seen once, with around 15% in the top ten. The sequence came from a woman in her thirties or forties with acute or convalescent COVID-19. The J gene is TRBJ1-3, the V gene TRBV28, with 8 bases identical to TRBD1. Sequencing input: peripheral blood. DNA for the CDR3: TGTGCCAGCAGGACCGGACAGGGTACTGGAAACACCATATATTTT. Its translation is CASRTGQGTGNTIYF.